These 19 T cell receptor beta chains came from one sample sequenced in a study of beta chain features in type 1 diabetes. Antigens for these TCRs are unknown. The authors reverse transcribed all of the isolated RNA, so sequencing captured expressed TCRB transcripts. The protocol was immunoSEQ multiplex PCR, while the TCRdb copy is restricted to in-frame clones and leaves out a portion. The sample lists 300,000 or so clones, 7% to 10% occurring once. Study-level results: Among all four CD4+ subsets, Type 1 diabetes patients had TCRB CDR3s that were moderately but significantly shorter.

The sequencing sample was made of central memory CD4+ T cells from blood. Every receptor here comes from a man aged 25 to 40 with type 1 diabetes.

This clone was found a few times. The chain joins TRBV5-6 to TRBJ2-7; TRBD2 matches 7 bases. The CDR3 is made up of 12 amino acids. The germline V gene has CDR1 SGHDT and CDR2 YYEEEE. V was pared by 1 base and J by 6 bases, with 1 base of the junction left unmatched. In nucleotides, the CDR3 is TGTGCCAGCAGCTTGACGGGAGGCGAGCAGTACTTC. As protein: CASSLTGGEQYF.

This clone was found a few times. The rearrangement joins TRBV7-9 to TRBJ1-3; D call uncertain. V shed 4 bases and J shed 0 bases, with 13 bases lying between them. Per germline, CDR1 SEHNR and CDR2 FQNEAQ (reference sequence). The CDR3 has 16 amino acids. The CDR3 DNA follows: TGTGCCAGCAGCTCCCCGTTGGGCCGCTCTGGAAACACCATATATTTT. Amino acids: CASSSPLGRSGNTIYF.

The chain joins TRBV5-1 to TRBJ2-1; unclear D gene. The V gene's germline CDR1 is SGHRS and CDR2 YFSETQ. The CDR3 contains 17 residues. V shed 4 bases and J shed 2 bases, with 19 bases lying between them. The CDR3 DNA sequence: TGCGCCAGCAGCGCCGCCCTAGGAACTAAAACCTACAATGAGCAGTTCTTC. It codes for CASSAALGTKTYNEQFF.

The rearrangement links TRBV4-1 to TRBJ1-2; maybe TRBD1 (5 bases). The length of the CDR3 is 16 residues. CDR1 MGHRA and CDR2 YSYEKL come from the germline V gene. Trimming cost V 0 bases and J 0 bases, with 11 bases left between them. For the CDR3, the DNA is TGCGCCAGCAGCCAAGATCGACAGAATCCTAACTATGGCTACACCTTC. This sequence encodes CASSQDRQNPNYGYTF.

This clone was seen only a few times. This chain joins TRBV11-2 and TRBJ2-1, with 9 bases aligning to TRBD2. CDR1 and CDR2 from the germline V gene are SGHAT and FQNNGV. The CDR3 is made up of 16 amino acids. After removal of 5 bases from V and 8 bases from J, the junction contained 13 bases not matched to a gene. The CDR3 nucleotides read TGTGCCAGCAGCCCACACCCCAGCGGGGGGTTTCATGAGCAGTTCTTC. Its protein is CASSPHPSGGFHEQFF.

This clone was seen only a few times. The rearrangement joins TRBV7-9 to TRBJ1-2; D not resolved. Trimming stripped 1 base from V and 7 bases from J, with 13 bases between. CDR3 size: 14 residues. The germline CDR1 and CDR2 sequences are SEHNR and FQNEAQ (reference sequence). The CDR3 sequence: CASSLGHAGFGYTF. CDR3 coding DNA: TGTGCCAGCAGCTTAGGCCACGCGGGGTTTGGCTACACCTTC.

The DNA of the CDR3 is TGTGCCAGCAGCGAAAGGGGATGGTCCCAAGAGACCCAGTACTTC. This sequence encodes CASSERGWSQETQYF. The chain carries TRBV9 and TRBJ2-5; TRBD1 is a possible D gene (5 bases). CDR1 is SGDLS and CDR2 is YYNGEE in the germline V gene. CDR3 size: 15 residues. V lost 3 bases to trimming and J lost 1 base, with 13 bases between them.

Only a few counts were recorded for this clone. The chain carries TRBV4-3 and TRBJ1-2, with D perhaps matching TRBD1 (6 bases). V gave up 1 base and J gave up 8 bases, with 11 bases separating them. Germline V gene lookup returns CDR1 LGHNA and CDR2 YSLEER. This CDR3 comprises 13 residues. CDR3 in DNA: TGCGCCAGCAGCCAAGGGGCCAGGGGAGGCTACACCTTC. It specifies CASSQGARGGYTF.

This chain connects TRBV28 to TRBJ1-1; 8 positions agree with TRBD1. This CDR3 is 12 amino acids long. Germline values: CDR1 MDHEN, CDR2 SYDVKM. Trimming cost V 4 bases and J 11 bases; bases outside gene matches: 6. The CDR3 DNA follows: TGTGCCAGCAGTTCGACAGGGGAGGTCGCTTTCTTT. This translates into CASSSTGEVAFF. Together with reference TRBV28 and TRBJ1-1, the CDR3 gives the full variable domain: DVKVTQSSRYLVKRTGEKVFLECVQDMDHENMFWYRQDPGLGLRLIYFSYDVKMKEKGDIPEGYSVSREKKERFSLILESASTNQTSMYLCASSSTGEVAFFGQGTRLTVV.

This clone was counted a few times. The sample contains more than one DNA sequence encoding this CDR3. The gene calls are TRBV19 and TRBJ2-2, with unresolved D. V shed 1 base and J shed 2 bases, with 2 bases lying between them. The CDR3 loop spans 13 amino acids. The germline CDR1 and CDR2 sequences are LNHDA and SQIVND (reference sequence). In DNA form, the CDR3 reads TGTGCCAGTAGTATAGCAAACACCGGGGAGCTGTTTTTT. Translated, it gives CASSIANTGELFF.

The sample holds many counts of this clone. Other DNA sequences in this specimen translate into the identical CDR3. V is TRBV5-8 and J is TRBJ1-2; D gene unclear. The ends were cut back, 1 base at V and 7 bases at J, with 8 bases in the middle. Germline-derived CDR1 and CDR2 are SGHTS and YDEGEE. CDR3 size: 12 residues. CDR3 nucleotides: TGTGCCAGCAGCTTGAGGAAGGGTGGCTACACCTTC. It translates to CASSLRKGGYTF.

The rearrangement links TRBV27 to TRBJ1-1; TRBD1 aligns across 7 bases. The ends lost 5 bases at V and 4 bases at J; junction bases unmatched: 13. CDR1 and CDR2 from the germline V gene are MNHEY and SMNVEV (reference sequence). This CDR3 has 16 amino acids. The CDR3, as DNA: TGTGCCAGCAGTCCTCGACAGACGAACAGGGGCACTGAAGCTTTCTTT. Protein sequence: CASSPRQTNRGTEAFF.

This clone was seen a handful of times. V usage is TRBV28 and J usage is TRBJ2-5; 7 bases are shared with TRBD2. Germline V gene sequence: CDR1 MDHEN, CDR2 SYDVKM. CDR3 length equals 15 residues. With 6 bases clipped from V and 4 bases from J, the junction kept 11 bases outside the gene matches. CDR3 residues: CASRPRRTRGETQYF. The CDR3 region has the DNA TGTGCCAGCAGGCCACGACGGACTAGGGGAGAGACCCAGTACTTC.

The rearrangement joins TRBV7-6 to TRBJ2-4; no clear D gene. V lost 1 base, J lost 8 bases, and 3 bases lay in between. Germline V lookup: CDR1 SGHVS, CDR2 FNYEAQ. The CDR3 spans 11 residues. DNA for the CDR3: TGTGCCAGCAGCTTAGGAGACATTCAGTACTTC. Its translation: CASSLGDIQYF.

The table lists this clone with a few counts. The V call is TRBV9, the J call TRBJ2-3; a weak D match, TRBD1 (6 bases). This CDR3 has 15 residues. Germline V gene data show CDR1 as SGDLS and CDR2 as YYNGEE. With 4 bases removed from V and 4 bases from J, the gap between germline ends came to 16 bases. This chain's CDR3 is CASSPPTGPADTQYF. The CDR3 bases are TGTGCCAGCAGCCCCCCGACAGGCCCCGCAGATACGCAGTATTTT.

This clone was counted between two and nine times. The chain links TRBV5-1 to TRBJ2-3, with 14 bases matching TRBD2. This CDR3 comprises 15 residues. Looked up from germline, CDR1 is SGHRS and CDR2 is YFSETQ. After removal of 4 bases from V and 6 bases from J, the junction contained 4 bases not matched to a gene. The CDR3 loop reads CASSPGTSGGDTQYF. The CDR3 DNA is TGCGCCAGCAGCCCCGGGACTAGCGGGGGCGATACGCAGTATTTT.

This chain links TRBV4-3 with TRBJ1-1; D unresolved. Per germline, CDR1 LGHNA and CDR2 YSLEER. The CDR3 loop spans 13 amino acids. V was shortened by 1 base and J by 3 bases, with 6 bases between the two germline ends. The CDR3 spells CASSQGTHTEAFF. The CDR3 nucleotides read TGCGCCAGCAGCCAAGGAACTCACACTGAAGCTTTCTTT.

CDR3 in DNA: TGTGCCAGCAGCTTATTAATCGGGACGACTAGCACTGAAGCTTTCTTT. Its translation: CASSLLIGTTSTEAFF. This rearrangement joins TRBV11-2 to TRBJ1-1; D possibly corresponds to TRBD1 (5 bases). V dropped 2 bases and J dropped 4 bases, with 17 bases sitting between them. This CDR3 contains 16 residues. Germline CDR1 is SGHAT and CDR2 is FQNNGV.

This clone was counted between two and nine times. J is TRBJ2-7 and V is TRBV2; D is unresolved. The V and J ends lost 2 bases and 3 bases respectively, with 2 bases between them. Germline V gives CDR1 SNHLY, CDR2 FYNNEI. There are 11 residues in the CDR3. CDR3 region: CASSELYEQYF. The CDR3, as DNA: TGTGCCAGCAGTGAACTCTACGAGCAGTACTTC.